The 26 T cell receptor beta chains in this list originate from one sample, sequenced in a study of cytomegalovirus exposure and HLA in healthy donors. Profiled with immunoSEQ multiplex PCR; TCRdb holds only in-frame clones, not every one. The data contain fewer than 75,000 clones, 90% to 95% of them singletons. Sequencing was carried out using PBMCs. The receptors were gathered from a young man in good health and CMV-seronegative.

The chain combines TRBV27 with TRBJ2-1; D unresolved. The CDR3 has 13 amino acids. Trimming stripped 5 bases from V and 3 bases from J, with 8 bases between. CDR1 is MNHEY and CDR2 is SMNVEV in the germline V gene (reference sequence). CDR3 coding DNA: TGTGCCAGCAGTCCAGACTTCTACAATGAGCAGTTCTTC. Amino acid sequence: CASSPDFYNEQFF.

This clone showed up just a few times. The rearrangement links TRBV2 to TRBJ1-2, with D possibly TRBD1 on 6 matching bases. The CDR3 spans 12 residues. Germline CDR1 SNHLY, CDR2 FYNNEI. Trimming took off 10 bases at V and 7 bases at J, with 16 bases between the two ends. In DNA form, the CDR3 reads TGTGCCACCCAGGTCAGGGGCGCTGGCTACACCTTC. This encodes CATQVRGAGYTF.

This chain joins TRBV2 and TRBJ1-3; D ambiguous. The germline V gene encodes CDR1 SNHLY and CDR2 FYNNEI. This CDR3 region has 14 residues. The V end lost 10 bases, the J end lost 6 bases, and 19 bases lay between the germline ends. DNA of the CDR3: TGTGCCACCGTTCGGGGTAAAATGGAAAACACCATATATTTT. This codes for CATVRGKMENTIYF.

This chain joins TRBV18 and TRBJ1-2, with D hard to call. Trimming took off 6 bases at V and 4 bases at J, with 15 bases between the two ends. The CDR3 consists of 14 residues. CDR1 is KGHSH and CDR2 is LQKENI in the germline V gene. CDR3 region: CASSGEILSYGYTF. CDR3 coding DNA: TGTGCCAGCTCCGGGGAAATTCTATCCTATGGCTACACCTTC.

This chain joins TRBV28 and TRBJ1-2, with no clear D. The germline V gene encodes CDR1 MDHEN and CDR2 SYDVKM. The CDR3 runs to 13 residues. V was trimmed by 6 bases and J by 3 bases, leaving 11 bases between them. This chain's CDR3 is CASRVEGYYGYTF. The CDR3 DNA sequence: TGTGCCAGCAGAGTCGAGGGATACTATGGCTACACCTTC.

In its sample, this clone was seen once. The V and J genes are TRBV27 and TRBJ2-7, with D possibly matching TRBD1 (6 bases). CDR3 length: 13 amino acids. CDR1 is MNHEY, CDR2 SMNVEV, per germline (reference sequence). With 8 bases removed from V and 2 bases from J, the gap between germline ends came to 13 bases. In DNA, the CDR3 is TGTGCCAGCCGAAGACAGGTTACCTACGAGCAGTACTTC. Translated: CASRRQVTYEQYF.

This rearrangement joins TRBV6-6 to TRBJ1-3; D is ambiguous. The CDR3 totals 11 residues. The germline V and J ends were trimmed by 10 bases and 0 bases, with 4 bases remaining between them. CDR1 is MNHNY and CDR2 is SVGAGI in the germline V gene (reference sequence). Here the CDR3 DNA reads TGTGCCACCTACTCTGGAAACACCATATATTTT. This sequence encodes CATYSGNTIYF.

The chain is built from TRBV7-8 and TRBJ1-2; unclear D gene. The CDR3 is made up of 13 amino acids. Trimming cost V 0 bases and J 4 bases, with 6 bases left between them. Germline assignment: CDR1 SGHVS and CDR2 FQNEAQ. This CDR3 reads CASSLAAIYGYTF. In DNA form, the CDR3 reads TGTGCCAGCAGCTTAGCGGCAATCTATGGCTACACCTTC.

V and J are TRBV5-4 and TRBJ1-6, with a possible D match to TRBD1 (5 bases). Trimming took 6 bases from V and 4 from J, leaving 11 bases between them. The CDR3 runs 14 residues. Germline V lookup: CDR1 SGHNT, CDR2 YYREEE (reference sequence). Written as DNA, the CDR3 is TGTGCCAGCAACCGGGGACTTTATAATTCACCCCTCCACTTT. Its translation: CASNRGLYNSPLHF.

The rearrangement joins TRBV27 to TRBJ2-1; D might be TRBD1 (7 bases). Germline CDR1 reads MNHEY; CDR2 reads SMNVEV (reference sequence). V was cut by 4 bases and J by 3 bases, with 10 bases left in between. This CDR3 is built from 14 residues. The CDR3 is CASSWGDSYNEQFF. Written as DNA, the CDR3 is TGTGCCAGCAGTTGGGGGGACAGCTACAATGAGCAGTTCTTC.

The V call is TRBV7-2, the J call TRBJ2-1; tentative D call: TRBD2 (6 bases). Trimming removed 3 bases from V and 8 bases from J, with 14 bases in between. This CDR3 comprises 14 residues. Germline V lookup: CDR1 SGHTA, CDR2 FQGNSA. As DNA, the CDR3 is TGTGCCAGCAGCTTTGGCAGGGAGGCGCATGAGCAGTTCTTC. Protein: CASSFGREAHEQFF. Full variable domain (outside the CDR3, taken from reference TRBV7-2 and TRBJ2-1): GAGVSQSPSNKVTEKGKDVELRCDPISGHTALYWYRQSLGQGLEFLIYFQGNSAPDKSGLPSDRFSAERTGGSVSTLTIQRTQQEDSAVYLCASSFGREAHEQFFGPGTRLTVL.

The J gene is TRBJ2-6, the V gene TRBV4-3; the D gene is possibly TRBD1 (6 bases). Germline V gene sequence: CDR1 LGHNA, CDR2 YSLEER. Trimming left V 4 bases short and J 0 bases short, with 10 bases between. This CDR3 contains 16 residues. CDR3 sequence reads: CASSRQDASGANVLTF. The DNA for the CDR3 is TGCGCCAGCAGCCGACAGGATGCCTCTGGGGCCAACGTCCTGACTTTC.

CDR3 sequence: CASSGQGSRETQYF. CDR3 nucleotide sequence: TGTGCCAGCAGCGGACAGGGGTCGCGGGAGACCCAGTACTTC. The chain carries TRBV9 and TRBJ2-5; 8 bases fit TRBD1. This CDR3 spans 14 amino acids. The J segment lost 5 bases and the V segment lost 3 bases, leaving 6 bases of the junction unmatched. CDR1 SGDLS and CDR2 YYNGEE come from the germline V gene.

This rearrangement joins TRBV11-2 to TRBJ2-2, with 8 bases aligning to TRBD2. J was trimmed by 0 bases and V by 7 bases; bases with no gene match: 7. Germline loops: CDR1 SGHAT, CDR2 FQNNGV. The CDR3 sequence is 16 residues long. The chain's CDR3 is CASTLPGGANTGELFF. Here the CDR3 DNA reads TGTGCCAGCACCCTTCCGGGGGGGGCGAACACCGGGGAGCTGTTTTTT.

The count of this clone is one. The chain recombines TRBV7-2 with TRBJ2-7, with D maybe TRBD2 (6 bases). CDR3 length equals 14 residues. Per germline, CDR1 SGHTA and CDR2 FQGNSA. V gave up 5 bases and J gave up 6 bases, with 17 bases separating them. The CDR3 DNA is TGTGCCAGCAGCAAGTTGGGAGGAGGGCTCGAGCAGTACTTC. Amino acids: CASSKLGGGLEQYF.

The rearrangement uses TRBV7-8 and TRBJ2-5, with no clear D. The CDR3 loop spans 14 amino acids. In germline, CDR1 is SGHVS, CDR2 FQNEAQ. Trimming took 5 bases from V and 3 from J, leaving 13 bases between them. The CDR3 DNA reads TGTGCCAGCAGCCTAGACGCCAGGAAAGAGACCCAGTACTTC. This codes for CASSLDARKETQYF.

This chain connects TRBV10-2 to TRBJ2-1, with a weak D call TRBD2 (7 bases). V was cut by 0 bases and J by 6 bases, with 15 bases left in between. The CDR3 totals 16 residues. In germline, CDR1 is WSHSY, CDR2 SAAADI. Here the CDR3 DNA reads TGCGCCAGCAGTGAGTCGAGGGGGGGGTCGGTCAATGAGCAGTTCTTC. This encodes CASSESRGGSVNEQFF.

The sample holds one count of this clone. The V call is TRBV7-8, the J call TRBJ2-3; D might be TRBD1 (6 bases). Trimming removed 0 bases from V and 2 bases from J, with 15 bases in between. The CDR3 is 17 residues long. The germline V gene encodes CDR1 SGHVS and CDR2 FQNEAQ. CDR3 sequence (DNA): TGTGCCAGCAGCTTAGCGGGGCAGGGGTGGGCCACAGATACGCAGTATTTT. It encodes CASSLAGQGWATDTQYF. The whole variable domain, filled in from reference TRBV7-8 and TRBJ2-3, reads GAGVSQSPRYKVAKRGQDVALRCDPISGHVSLFWYQQALGQGPEFLTYFQNEAQLDKSGLPSDRFFAERPEGSVSTLKIQRTQQEDSAVYLCASSLAGQGWATDTQYFGPGTRLTVL.

The chain joins TRBV10-3 to TRBJ2-3; the match to TRBD2 covers 8 bases. Looked up from germline, CDR1 is ENHRY and CDR2 is SYGVKD. Unmatched junction bases numbered 14, after V lost 6 bases and J lost 6 bases. The CDR3 spans 16 residues. CDR3 protein: CAIRPLTSAGGDTQYF. The CDR3 DNA reads as TGTGCCATCAGGCCTCTGACTAGCGCCGGGGGGGATACGCAGTATTTT.

The CDR3 region is CASSYIGGGREQFF. DNA for the CDR3: TGTGCCAGCAGTTACATCGGGGGGGGGCGAGAGCAGTTCTTC. The genes are TRBV6-6 and TRBJ2-1; TRBD2 aligns across 8 bases. Losses at the gene ends were 2 bases for V and 10 bases for J; bases not matched to a gene: 7. CDR1 is MNHNY and CDR2 is SVGAGI in the germline V gene (reference sequence). The CDR3 has 14 residues.

The gene calls are TRBV5-8 and TRBJ1-2, with D tentatively TRBD1 (5 bases). V lost 4 bases to trimming and J lost 2 bases, with 21 bases between them. There are 17 residues in the CDR3. CDR1 SGHTS and CDR2 YDEGEE come from the germline V gene. The CDR3 loop is CASSPRGSSFINYGYTF. CDR3 coding DNA: TGTGCCAGCAGCCCACGGGGGTCCTCCTTTATCAACTATGGCTACACCTTC.

The V call is TRBV7-9, the J call TRBJ2-3; D is possibly TRBD2 (5 bases). Trimming pared 5 bases from V and 6 bases from J, leaving 15 bases between. The CDR3 is made up of 14 amino acids. The germline V gene encodes CDR1 SEHNR and CDR2 FQNEAQ (reference sequence). The CDR3 reads CASSHTRNEDTQYF. The CDR3 DNA reads TGTGCCAGCAGCCACACTAGAAATGAGGATACGCAGTATTTT.

This clone was seen once. This chain uses TRBV5-6 with TRBJ2-1, with TRBD2 identical over 10 bases. This CDR3 is 16 amino acids long. Germline V gene sequence: CDR1 SGHDT, CDR2 YYEEEE. After removal of 4 bases from V and 2 bases from J, the junction contained 6 bases not matched to a gene. This chain's CDR3 is CASSAIAGGTYNEQFF. The DNA of the CDR3 is TGTGCCAGCAGCGCTATAGCGGGGGGAACCTACAATGAGCAGTTCTTC.

On this clone itself: Germline and junction disagree at one end, which may indicate a read error. Other nucleotide sequences in the sample specify the same CDR3. The rearrangement joins TRBV5-1 to TRBJ1-1; D is unclear. The CDR3 length is 14 residues. Looked up from germline, CDR1 is SGHRS and CDR2 is YFSETQ. CDR3: CASSWAAEGTEAFF. The CDR3 DNA reads as TGCGCCAGCAGCTGGGCCGCAGAGGGCACTGAAGCCTTCTTT.

The chain uses TRBV28 and TRBJ1-5; D is uncertain. V gave up 7 bases and J gave up 11 bases, with 12 bases separating them. Germline values: CDR1 MDHEN, CDR2 SYDVKM. The CDR3 is made up of 11 amino acids. This chain's CDR3 is CASTDGRAQHF. As DNA, the CDR3 is TGTGCCAGCACCGACGGTCGGGCCCAGCATTTT.

To note about this clone: At one end, the junction sequence differs from germline, possibly due to a read error. The J gene is TRBJ1-4, the V gene TRBV5-1; D remains unclear. Germline V gene data show CDR1 as SGHRS and CDR2 as YFSETQ. The CDR3 extends over 14 amino acids. CDR3 sequence reads: CASSPNPGNGKLFF. The CDR3 bases are TGCGCCAGCAGTCCCAACCCAGGAAATGGAAAACTGTTTTTT.